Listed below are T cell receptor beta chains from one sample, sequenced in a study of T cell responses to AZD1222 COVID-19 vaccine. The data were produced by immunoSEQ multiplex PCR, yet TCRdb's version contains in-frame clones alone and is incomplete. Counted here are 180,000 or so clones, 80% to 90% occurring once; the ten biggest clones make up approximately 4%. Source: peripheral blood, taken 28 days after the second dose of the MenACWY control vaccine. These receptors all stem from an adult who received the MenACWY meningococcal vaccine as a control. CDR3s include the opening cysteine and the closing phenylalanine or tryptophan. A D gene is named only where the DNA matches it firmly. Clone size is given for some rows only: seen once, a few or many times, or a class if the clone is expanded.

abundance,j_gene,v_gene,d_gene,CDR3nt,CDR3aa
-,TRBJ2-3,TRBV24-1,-,TGTGCCATCGTAAGTAACAGTCGGGACACAGATACGCAGTATTTT,CAIVSNSRDTDTQYF
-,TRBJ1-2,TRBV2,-,TGTGCCAGCAGGACGGATAGTGGTGGCTACACCTTC,CASRTDSGGYTF
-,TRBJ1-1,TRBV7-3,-,TGTGCCAGCAGCTTATTTCAGAACACTGAAGCTTTCTTT,CASSLFQNTEAFF
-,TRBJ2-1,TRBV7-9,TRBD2,TGTGCCAGCAGCTTCGGAAGACTAGCGGGAGGAGGCGATGAGCAGTTCTTC,CASSFGRLAGGGDEQFF
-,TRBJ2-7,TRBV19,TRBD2,TGTGCCAGTAGTATGGGACTACCACCCTACGAGCAGTACTTC,CASSMGLPPYEQYF
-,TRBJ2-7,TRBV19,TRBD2,TGTGCCAGTAGTAATCCCCTAGCGGGAGCCCCCTACGAGCAGTACTTC,CASSNPLAGAPYEQYF
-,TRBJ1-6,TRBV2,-,TGTGCCAGCAGTGCGGAGGGCTCCTATAATTCACCCCTCCACTTT,CASSAEGSYNSPLHF
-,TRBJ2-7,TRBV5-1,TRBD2,TGCGCCAGCAGCTTGCTAGCGGGAGCCTACGAGCAGTACTTC,CASSLLAGAYEQYF
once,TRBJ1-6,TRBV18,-,TGTGCCAGCTCACCGACGACCGCCGATAATTCACCCCTCCACTTT,CASSPTTADNSPLHF
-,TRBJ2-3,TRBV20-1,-,TGCACCCGCAGACGGGCAGATACGCAGTATTTT,CTRRRADTQYF
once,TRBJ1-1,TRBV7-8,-,TGTGCCAGCAGCCTGGGGGCGTACACTGAAGCTTTCTTT,CASSLGAYTEAFF
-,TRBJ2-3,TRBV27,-,TGTGCCAGCAGGTTGGGGGGCACAGATACGCAGTATTTT,CASRLGGTDTQYF
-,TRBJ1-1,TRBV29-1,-,TGCACCGCTGAGGGAGTGGGTGGGAACACTGAAGCTTTCTTT,CTAEGVGGNTEAFF
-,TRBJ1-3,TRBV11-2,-,TGTGCCAGCAGCCAGGCGGGGGCGGGAAACACCATATATTTT,CASSQAGAGNTIYF
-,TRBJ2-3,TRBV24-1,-,TGTGCCACCCCGGGCGGGGATACGCAGTATTTT,CATPGGDTQYF
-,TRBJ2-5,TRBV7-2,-,TGTGCCAGCAGCTTAGATCTAGGGGCCCAAGAGACCCAGTACTTC,CASSLDLGAQETQYF
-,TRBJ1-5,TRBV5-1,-,TGCGCCAGCAGCTTGGTAGCGGGGGGAGGCAATCAGCCCCAGCATTTT,CASSLVAGGGNQPQHF
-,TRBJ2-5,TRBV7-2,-,TGTGCCAGCAGCCCGAGGGCGGGACCTATACTGGAGACCCAGTACTTC,CASSPRAGPILETQYF
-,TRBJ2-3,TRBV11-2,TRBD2,TGTGCCAGCAGCTCCATGAGTGCTAGCGGAGGCACAGATACGCAGTATTTT,CASSSMSASGGTDTQYF
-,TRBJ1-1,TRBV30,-,TGTGCCTGGAGTGTACAGAGGGGGACTGAAGCTTTCTTT,CAWSVQRGTEAFF
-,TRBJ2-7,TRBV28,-,TGTGCCAGCAGCTCCTCTCCCGGGTTCCCTAATTACGAGCAGTACTTC,CASSSSPGFPNYEQYF
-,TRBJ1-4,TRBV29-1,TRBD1,TGCAGCACTCAGGGGGCCACTAATGAAAAACTGTTTTTT,CSTQGATNEKLFF
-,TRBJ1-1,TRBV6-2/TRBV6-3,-,TGTGCCAGCAGTTACTCGGCAGGGGTCCTTGAAGCTTTCTTT,CASSYSAGVLEAFF
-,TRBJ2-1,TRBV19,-,TGTGCCAGTAGTATTTCTGAGGAGTACGATGAGCAGTTCTTC,CASSISEEYDEQFF
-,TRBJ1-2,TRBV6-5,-,TGTGCCAGCAGGTACACTTCTAACTATGGCTACACCTTC,CASRYTSNYGYTF
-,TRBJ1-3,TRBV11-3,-,TGTGCCAGCAGCTTTTCCAGCCTGGAGTCTGGAAACACCATATATTTT,CASSFSSLESGNTIYF
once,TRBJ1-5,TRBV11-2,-,TGTGCCAGCAGCTTTGACATATCTCAGCCCCAGCATTTT,CASSFDISQPQHF
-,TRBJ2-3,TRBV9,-,TGTGCCAGCAGCGTGGCGGGCGATACGCAGTATTTT,CASSVAGDTQYF
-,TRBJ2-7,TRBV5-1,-,TGCGCCAGCAGCTTGGCCGACGACCGGGCCCCATACGAGCAGTACTTC,CASSLADDRAPYEQYF
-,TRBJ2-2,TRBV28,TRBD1,TGTGCCAGCACCGTTTTCCCTAGACAGGGGGCAAGGACCGGGGAGCTGTTTTTT,CASTVFPRQGARTGELFF
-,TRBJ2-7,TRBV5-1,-,TGCGCCAGCAGCTTGGCGGGCTCTTACTACGAGCAGTACTTC,CASSLAGSYYEQYF
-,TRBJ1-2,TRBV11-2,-,TGTGCCAGCAGCTTAGTATCGGGTACGGGGGGCTATGGCTACACCTTC,CASSLVSGTGGYGYTF
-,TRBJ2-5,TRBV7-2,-,TGTGCCAGCAGCTTAGCGCGGCAAGAGACCCAGTACTTC,CASSLARQETQYF
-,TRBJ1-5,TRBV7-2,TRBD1,TGTGCCAGCAGCTCAAGGACAGGGAATCAGCCCCAGCATTTT,CASSSRTGNQPQHF
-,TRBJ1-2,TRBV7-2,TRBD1,TGTGCCAGCAGCCCACGCGCAGGGGGCTATGGCTACACCTTC,CASSPRAGGYGYTF
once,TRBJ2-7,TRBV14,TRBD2,TGTGCCAGCAGCCCCATGGGACTAGCGGGTCACGCGGGAGAGCAGTACTTC,CASSPMGLAGHAGEQYF
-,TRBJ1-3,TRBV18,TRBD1,TGTGCCAGCTCACCAGGACAGGGTTTTAACTCTGGAAACACCATATATTTT,CASSPGQGFNSGNTIYF
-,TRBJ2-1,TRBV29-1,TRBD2,TGCAGCGTTGATGGGCTGCTTGGGGGGGGCTCCTACAATGAGCAGTTCTTC,CSVDGLLGGGSYNEQFF
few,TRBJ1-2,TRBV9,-,TGTGCCAGCAGCGGTCAGGGGATCTATGGCTACACCTTC,CASSGQGIYGYTF
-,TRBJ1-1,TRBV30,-,TGTGCCTGGAGTCGGATTATGAACACTGAAGCTTTCTTT,CAWSRIMNTEAFF
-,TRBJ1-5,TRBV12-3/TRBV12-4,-,TGTGCCAGCAGTTTACGGGGGAATCAGCCCCAGCATTTT,CASSLRGNQPQHF
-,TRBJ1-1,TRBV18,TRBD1,TGTGCCAGCTCACCTACGACAGGGACAACTGAAGCTTTCTTT,CASSPTTGTTEAFF
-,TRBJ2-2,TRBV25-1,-,TGTGCCAGCAGTGATATGGGTCCCCCAGCGACCGGGGAGCTGTTTTTT,CASSDMGPPATGELFF
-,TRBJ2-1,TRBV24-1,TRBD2,TGTGCCACCAGTGATCGACTAGCGGGGATGAGTTCCAACAATGAGCAGTTCTTC,CATSDRLAGMSSNNEQFF
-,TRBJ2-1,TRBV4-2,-,TGTGCCAGCAGCCTGCGATATGAGCAGTTCTTC,CASSLRYEQFF
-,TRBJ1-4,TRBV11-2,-,TGTGCCAGCAGCCGAGAGTGGGTGGGAGCTAATGAAAAACTGTTTTTT,CASSREWVGANEKLFF
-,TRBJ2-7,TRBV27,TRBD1,TGTGCCAGCAGCCCTCGACAGGGCGAGCAGTACTTC,CASSPRQGEQYF
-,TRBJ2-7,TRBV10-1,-,TGCGCCAGCAGTGGGTTTACGGCGGATCCTAGGGTCGGTGGTATTGAGCAGTACTTC,CASSGFTADPRVGGIEQYF
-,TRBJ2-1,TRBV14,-,TGTGCCAGCAGCCAAGTGGGGCTCTTAGAGGAGCAGTTCTTC,CASSQVGLLEEQFF
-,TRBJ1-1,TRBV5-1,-,TGCGCCAGCAGCTTGGTTCCAAAGCGGAACACTGAAGCTTTCTTT,CASSLVPKRNTEAFF
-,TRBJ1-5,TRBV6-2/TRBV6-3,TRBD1,TGTGCCAGCAGTTACTCGCGGAACCGGGACAGGGGGAGCAATCAGCCCCAGCATTTT,CASSYSRNRDRGSNQPQHF
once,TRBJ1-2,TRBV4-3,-,TGCGCCAGCAGCCCGGGCCTGACTAACTATGGCTACACCTTC,CASSPGLTNYGYTF